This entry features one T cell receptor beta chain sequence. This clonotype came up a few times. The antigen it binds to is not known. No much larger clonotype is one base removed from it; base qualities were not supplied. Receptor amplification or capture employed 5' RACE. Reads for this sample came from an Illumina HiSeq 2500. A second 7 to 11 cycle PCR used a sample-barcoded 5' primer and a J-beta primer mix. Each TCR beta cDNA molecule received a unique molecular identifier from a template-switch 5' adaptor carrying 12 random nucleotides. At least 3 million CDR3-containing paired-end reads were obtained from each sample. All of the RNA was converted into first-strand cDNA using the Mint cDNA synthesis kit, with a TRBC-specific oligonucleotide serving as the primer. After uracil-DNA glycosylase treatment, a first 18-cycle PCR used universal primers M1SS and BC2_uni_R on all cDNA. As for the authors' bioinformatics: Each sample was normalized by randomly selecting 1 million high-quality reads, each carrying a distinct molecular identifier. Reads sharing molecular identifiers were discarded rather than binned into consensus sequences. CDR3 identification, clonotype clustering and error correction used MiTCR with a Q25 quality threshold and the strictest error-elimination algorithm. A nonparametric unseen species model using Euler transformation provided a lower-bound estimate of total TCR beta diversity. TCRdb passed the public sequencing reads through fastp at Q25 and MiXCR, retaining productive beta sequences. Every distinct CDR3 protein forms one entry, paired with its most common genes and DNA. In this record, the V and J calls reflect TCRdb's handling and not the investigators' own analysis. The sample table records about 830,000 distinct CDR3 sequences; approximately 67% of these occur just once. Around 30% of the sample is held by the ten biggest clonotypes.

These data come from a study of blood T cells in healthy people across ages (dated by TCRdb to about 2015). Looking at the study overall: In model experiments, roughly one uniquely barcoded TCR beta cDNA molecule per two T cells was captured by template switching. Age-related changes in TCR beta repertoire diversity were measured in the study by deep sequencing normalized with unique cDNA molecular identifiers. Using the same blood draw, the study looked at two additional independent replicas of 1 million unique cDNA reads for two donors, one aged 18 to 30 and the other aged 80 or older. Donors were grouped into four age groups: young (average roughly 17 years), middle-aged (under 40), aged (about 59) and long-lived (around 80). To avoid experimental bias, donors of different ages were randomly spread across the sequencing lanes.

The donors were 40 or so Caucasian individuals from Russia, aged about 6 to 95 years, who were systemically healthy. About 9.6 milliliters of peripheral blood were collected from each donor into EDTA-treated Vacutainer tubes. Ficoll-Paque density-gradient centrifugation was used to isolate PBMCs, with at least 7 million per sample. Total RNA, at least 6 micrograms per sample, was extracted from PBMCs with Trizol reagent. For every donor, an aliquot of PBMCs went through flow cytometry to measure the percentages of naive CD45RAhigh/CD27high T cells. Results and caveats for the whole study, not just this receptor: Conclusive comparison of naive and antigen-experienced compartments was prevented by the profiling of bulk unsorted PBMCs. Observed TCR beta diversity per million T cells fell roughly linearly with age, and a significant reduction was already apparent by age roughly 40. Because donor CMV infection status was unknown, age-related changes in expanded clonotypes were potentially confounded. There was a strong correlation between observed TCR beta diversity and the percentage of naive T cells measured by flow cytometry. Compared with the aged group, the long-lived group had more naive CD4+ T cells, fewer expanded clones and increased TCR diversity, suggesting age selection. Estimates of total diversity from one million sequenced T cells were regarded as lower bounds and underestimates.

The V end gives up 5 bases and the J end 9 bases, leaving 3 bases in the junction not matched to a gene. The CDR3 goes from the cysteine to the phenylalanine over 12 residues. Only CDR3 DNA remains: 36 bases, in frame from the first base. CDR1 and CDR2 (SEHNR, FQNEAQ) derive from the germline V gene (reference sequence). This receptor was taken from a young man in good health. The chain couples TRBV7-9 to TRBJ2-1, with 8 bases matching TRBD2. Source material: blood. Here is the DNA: TGTGCCAGCAGCCGAAGCGGGGGTGAGCAGTTCTTC. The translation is CASSRSGGEQFF.